This T cell receptor (beta chain) originates from a study of blood T cells in healthy people across ages. CDR1 is DFQATT and CDR2 is SNEGSKA in the germline V gene (reference sequence). This CDR3 has 15 amino acids. The V gene end was trimmed by 2 bases and the J gene end by 7 bases; junction bases not matched to a gene: 7. A remark on this clonotype: Its cognate antigen is unknown.

Study-wide results and limits: The authors considered diversity estimates from one million T cells to be underestimates.

The use of a sample-barcoded 5' primer and a J-beta primer mix characterized a second PCR of roughly 7 to 11 cycles. TCRdb re-analysed the 5' RACE reads in MiXCR, keeping a single row per CDR3 protein. The sample shows about 1,400,000 distinct CDR3 sequences, approximately 63% of them seen only once. The sample comprised blood. The chain combines TRBV20-1 with TRBJ1-6; 8 bases fit TRBD1. The clonotype originates from a man between 18 and 29 years old in good health. Here the CDR3 DNA reads TGCAGTGCTAGAAAAACCGGGACAGGAAATTCACCCCTCCACTTT. Protein product: CSARKTGTGNSPLHF.